This T cell receptor beta chain was retrieved from a study of blood T cell repertoires in COVID-19. Across the whole study: From T cells, B-cell-depleted T cells, or PBMCs came the material, which was cDNA or gDNA.

J gave up 7 bases and V 4 bases, and 11 bases lay outside the gene matches. This CDR3 has 16 residues. Germline V gene data show CDR1 as SGHNT and CDR2 as YYREEE (reference sequence). Profiling relied on immunoSEQ multiplex PCR, and the TCRdb table lists in-frame clones only, not all of them. The table lists fewer than 60,000 clones, around 86% of them singletons. Sequenced sample: peripheral blood. The TCR originated in a woman older than 75 with acute or convalescent COVID-19. The chain joins TRBV5-4 to TRBJ2-1; 10 nucleotides align to TRBD1. Written as DNA, the CDR3 is TGTGCCAGCAGCCTCTTGACAGGGGGCGATAAAAATGAGCAGTTCTTC. It translates to CASSLLTGGDKNEQFF.